The clone carrying this TCR beta chain occurred once. Its antigen is still unknown. CD8 cells regarded as naive lacked CD45RO, were positively chosen for CCR7, and omitted terminally differentiated effector memory CD45RA+ cells. CDR1 is SEHNR and CDR2 is FQNEAQ in the germline V gene (reference sequence). The CDR3 is 14 residues long. Trimming stripped 0 bases from V and 7 bases from J, with 9 bases between. Running of the assay took place at deep level. When replicate PCRs were run on sorted subsets, they used around 0.2 ug DNA, some 30,000 T cell genomes. Clones were sequenced by immunoSEQ multiplex PCR, and TCRdb holds only the in-frame ones, with some missing. The data show about 2.2 million clones, 90% to 95% seen once. This specimen comes from a study of shared clonotypes between healthy human individuals. Study-wide background: Per-donor plates numbered three CD4 naive, three CD4 memory, two CD8 naive and one CD8 memory.

Whole-study findings and limits: Clonotype sharing across several donors was observed for around 5% of naive CD4 clonotypes.

J is TRBJ1-4 and V is TRBV7-9; D unclear. The sequence was collected from a man aged 18 to 29 in good health. Some clones in this sample may be carry-over from other donors' samples. Sequencing input: naive CD8+ T cells from PBMCs. The CDR3 DNA reads TGTGCCAGCAGCTTAGCAGGGTTCGGTGAAAAACTGTTTTTT. It codes for CASSLAGFGEKLFF.